This T cell receptor (beta chain) appears in the sequencing data of a study of control samples from healthy donors and cancer patients. Repertoires were generated with immunoSEQ multiplex PCR, while TCRdb's copy carries only in-frame clones and drops some. Among more than 100,000 clones listed, around 88% were seen once. This sequence originates from a man aged 35 to 55 in good health. The sequenced material came from blood.

DNA for the CDR3: TGTGCCACCAGCAATATCGGCGACTGGAGCTCCTACGAGCAGTACTTC. It yields the protein CATSNIGDWSSYEQYF. The chain uses TRBV15 and TRBJ2-7; D gene unclear. Trimming stripped 4 bases from V and 0 bases from J, with 16 bases between. This CDR3 spans 16 amino acids. Germline CDR1 LNHNV, CDR2 YYDKDF (reference sequence). The whole variable domain, remainder taken from reference TRBV15 and TRBJ2-7, is DAMVIQNPRYQVTQFGKPVTLSCSQTLNHNVMYWYQQKSSQAPKLLFHYYDKDFNNEADTPDNFQSRRPNTSFCFLDIRSPGLGDTAMYLCATSNIGDWSSYEQYFGPGTRLTVT.